A selection of T cell receptor beta chains follows, all from one sample in a study of graft-versus-host responses after intestinal transplantation. Antigen specificity for these receptors is unknown. The repertoire was sequenced with immunoSEQ multiplex PCR; TCRdb's copy has only in-frame clones and lacks some. The table shows over 120,000 clones, with around 90% occurring only once. The sequencing used unstimulated CD4+ T cells sorted from spleen or lymph node cells, collected before intestinal transplant. The receptors shown here come from a human donor who received an intestinal transplant. Each CDR3 is given with its conserved first and last residue. Fields, in order: CDR3 DNA, CDR3 protein, D gene, V gene, J gene, clone size. The D gene is left open where the match is weak. The size field is filled for only some rows; it gives once, few, many or a size class.

TGTGCCAGCAGTACCCGGGACAGCTCTAATGAAAAACTGTTTTTT	CASSTRDSSNEKLFF	TRBD1	TRBV6-5	TRBJ1-4	once
TGTGCCAGCAGCGTAGCTAGAGAGCCATCTGGGGCCAACGTCCTGACTTTC	CASSVAREPSGANVLTF	.	TRBV9	TRBJ2-6	.
TGTGCCAGCAGCGTAGGACACCTTTACACAGATACGCAGTATTTT	CASSVGHLYTDTQYF	.	TRBV9	TRBJ2-3	.
TGCGCCAGCAGCTTGGAGACTAGCGGGCCGGTCACCGGGGAGCTGTTTTTT	CASSLETSGPVTGELFF	TRBD2	TRBV5-1	TRBJ2-2	.
TGTGCCAGCAGCTATGGACAAATGAACACTGAAGCTTTCTTT	CASSYGQMNTEAFF	.	TRBV7-9	TRBJ1-1	.
TGTGCCACCATCAATGAGCAGTTCTTC	CATINEQFF	.	TRBV28	TRBJ2-1	.
TGTGCCAGTAGTATCTTTAGTCAAGGGGCCTATGGCTACACCTTC	CASSIFSQGAYGYTF	.	TRBV19	TRBJ1-2	.
TGTGCCAGCAGCGGGACAGGGTGGCAAGAGACCCAGTACTTC	CASSGTGWQETQYF	TRBD1	TRBV9	TRBJ2-5	.
TGTGCCACCAGCAGAGATCGACGGGGCCCGAACACTGAAGCTTTCTTT	CATSRDRRGPNTEAFF	.	TRBV15	TRBJ1-1	.
TGCGCCAGCAGTGAGTCGGGTGGGGGGGCGCGAGGCTACACCTTC	CASSESGGGARGYTF	.	TRBV10-2	TRBJ1-2	once
TGTGCCAGCAGCCGGAGGGAGTTAGGTTGGGGGCAAGAGACCCAGTACTTC	CASSRRELGWGQETQYF	.	TRBV4-2	TRBJ2-5	.
TGTGCCAGTAGTCCAAGGACAGGGATCTACAATGAGCAGTTCTTC	CASSPRTGIYNEQFF	TRBD1	TRBV19	TRBJ2-1	.
TGTGCCACCAGCTCCCGACTAGCGGGAGGCGAGCAGTACTTC	CATSSRLAGGEQYF	TRBD2	TRBV15	TRBJ2-7	.
TGTGCCAGCAGCTTTTATGGGGGGCTACGGAACACTGAAGCTTTCTTT	CASSFYGGLRNTEAFF	.	TRBV7-2	TRBJ1-1	.
TGTGCCACCAGCAGAGATCCCATTAACAGTGAAGCTTTCTTT	CATSRDPINSEAFF	.	TRBV15	TRBJ1-1	.
TGTGCCACCAGCGGCCATCCCTCCGGGGGCACTGAAGCTTTCTTT	CATSGHPSGGTEAFF	.	TRBV15	TRBJ1-1	.
TGTGCCAGCACCCGCCGGGTATCTACATACGAGCAGTACTTC	CASTRRVSTYEQYF	.	TRBV28	TRBJ2-7	.
TGTGCCAGCGCACGGCTTCAGAGCAATCAGCCCCAGCATTTT	CASARLQSNQPQHF	.	TRBV6-6	TRBJ1-5	few
TGTGCCAGTATACGGGACAGGTTTTCTAACTATGGCTACACCTTC	CASIRDRFSNYGYTF	TRBD1	TRBV19	TRBJ1-2	.
TGTGCCAGCGGCTTTGCGAGAGGGAGCACAGATACGCAGTATTTT	CASGFARGSTDTQYF	.	TRBV11-2	TRBJ2-3	.
TGTGCCAGCAGCCACGCCCCGGGGGTCCCTGGGGCCAACGTCCTGACTTTC	CASSHAPGVPGANVLTF	.	TRBV14	TRBJ2-6	once
TGTGCCAGCAGCCTTAGGTCCCCGGGGTTAGAGACCCAGTACTTC	CASSLRSPGLETQYF	.	TRBV7-2	TRBJ2-5	.
TGTGCCAGCAGTCAGACAGATACGCAGTATTTT	CASSQTDTQYF	.	TRBV6-5	TRBJ2-3	.
TGTGCCGGTCGGCGGGCGGGTCCCCCTAACGAGCAGTACTTC	CAGRRAGPPNEQYF	.	TRBV28	TRBJ2-7	.
TGTGCCAGTAGCAGACTAAGGGGTAATGAAGCTTTCTTT	CASSRLRGNEAFF	.	TRBV19	TRBJ1-1	.
TGTGCCAGCAGCCCCGGGACTAGCGGGAGGGCCGGTACCTACGAGCAGTACTTC	CASSPGTSGRAGTYEQYF	TRBD2	TRBV5-6	TRBJ2-7	.
TGTGCCAGCAGATCAGGGAGCTATGGCTACACCTTC	CASRSGSYGYTF	.	TRBV6-1	TRBJ1-2	.
TGTGCCAGCAGTTACCCGGGACAGGTCAATGGCGAGCAGTACTTC	CASSYPGQVNGEQYF	TRBD1	TRBV6-6	TRBJ2-7	.
TGCGCCAGCAGCTTGGAATTACAGGGGGCGAGAATAAAAGCCAAAAACATTCAGTACTTC	CASSLELQGARIKAKNIQYF	TRBD1	TRBV5-1	TRBJ2-4	once
TGTGCCTGGAGTCCCGCCTTACAGGGGGTACAGCCCCAGCATTTT	CAWSPALQGVQPQHF	TRBD1	TRBV30	TRBJ1-5	.
TGTGCCAGCAGCCCGATACTAGCGGGAGTAGTCTACGAGCAGTACTTC	CASSPILAGVVYEQYF	TRBD2	TRBV7-8	TRBJ2-7	.
TGTGCCAGCAGTCCGCACAGGGCAGACAAGAACACTGAAGCTTTCTTT	CASSPHRADKNTEAFF	.	TRBV28	TRBJ1-1	.
TGTGCCAGCTCACCACAGTGGGGCGGGGAGACCCAGTACTTC	CASSPQWGGETQYF	.	TRBV18	TRBJ2-5	.